This T cell receptor beta chain was retrieved from a study of blood T cells in healthy people across ages. Study-wide context: Per two T cells, about one barcoded beta molecule was captured through template switching. Whole-study findings and limits: Diversity estimates from one million T cells were considered underestimates.

The sample holds one count of this clonotype. The antigen is unknown. With V trimmed by 6 bases and J by 3 bases, 14 bases remained unmatched. The CDR3 runs to 17 residues. CDR1 is MNHEY, CDR2 SMNVEV, per germline (reference sequence). Together with a sample-barcoded 5' primer, a J-beta primer mix was included in a second PCR lasting about 7 to 12 cycles. TCRdb itself ran the 5' RACE reads through MiXCR, one entry per CDR3 protein. The table includes fewer than 900,000 distinct CDR3 sequences, 49% detected once. The origin of this receptor is a woman aged 55-69 years in good health. V is TRBV27 and J is TRBJ2-1; 7 bases map to TRBD1. Sequencing used blood. In DNA, the CDR3 is TGTGCCAGCAGGATAGATGGGACAGCCACTAGCTACAATGAGCAGTTCTTC. As protein: CASRIDGTATSYNEQFF.